The 8 T cell receptor beta chains presented below share a single source sample, sequenced in a study of shared clonotypes between healthy human individuals (dated by TCRdb to the early 2020s). Library method: the immunoSEQ multiplex PCR assay. The source is immuneACCESS, and TCRdb retained only in-frame sequences with V and J called. Part of the clones is not carried over; for the studies checked, unresolved V genes explain less than half of this, and the remainder is unexplained. This sample has hundreds of thousands of clones in its table, and approximately 79% of those were observed once. Of the sample, approximately 2% falls within the top ten clones. The specimen sequenced was memory CD4+ T cells sorted from blood. The sample's cell subset or site label, in plain terms: CD45RA-negative fraction. These receptors all stem from a woman aged 25 to 45 in good health.

The CDR3 here is CASTPLGGGTEAFF. CDR3 nucleotides: TGCGCCAGCACCCCCTTGGGGGGAGGAACTGAAGCTTTCTTT. This chain joins TRBV5-1 and TRBJ1-1; a weak D match, TRBD1 (5 bases). With 6 bases removed from V and 5 bases from J, the gap between germline ends came to 17 bases. The V gene's germline CDR1 is SGHRS and CDR2 YFSETQ. The CDR3 is made up of 14 amino acids.

This clone was picked up a small number of times. The rearrangement links TRBV7-8 to TRBJ1-5; possibly TRBD1 for D (5 bases). The CDR3 sequence is 17 residues long. With 5 bases removed from V and 4 bases from J, the gap between germline ends came to 21 bases. Germline CDR1 and CDR2: SGHVS and FQNEAQ. The CDR3 DNA follows: TGTGCCAGCAGCCCCTTAGTCCAGGGCCCCGGAAATCAGCCCCAGCATTTT. It encodes CASSPLVQGPGNQPQHF. Supplemented by reference TRBV7-8 and TRBJ1-5, the full variable domain reads GAGVSQSPRYKVAKRGQDVALRCDPISGHVSLFWYQQALGQGPEFLTYFQNEAQLDKSGLPSDRFFAERPEGSVSTLKIQRTQQEDSAVYLCASSPLVQGPGNQPQHFGDGTRLSIL.

The chain links TRBV6-5 to TRBJ2-7; D ambiguous. This CDR3 has 15 amino acids. Germline CDR1 MNHEY, CDR2 SVGAGI. V lost 6 bases to trimming and J lost 2 bases, with 17 bases between them. CDR3 nucleotide sequence: TGTGCCAGCAGGCGAACACCTGACGGGCCCTACGAGCAGTACTTC. Translation: CASRRTPDGPYEQYF.

The chain combines TRBV29-1 with TRBJ2-5; weak D call: TRBD2 (5 bases). The DNA end is a closer match to TRBJ2-7, so the J assignment may be wrong. The V gene's germline CDR1 is SQVTM and CDR2 ANQGSEA. The CDR3 extends over 13 amino acids. The DNA for the CDR3 is TGCAGCGTTGAGGCTAGCCCCGGCTACGAGCAGTACTTC. Its translation: CSVEASPGYEQYF.

CDR3 amino acids: CASSPEQGGWTEAFF. The CDR3 DNA reads as TGTGCCAGCTCGCCCGAACAGGGGGGATGGACTGAAGCTTTCTTT. This chain connects TRBV18 to TRBJ1-1; the match to TRBD1 covers 8 bases. The J segment lost 5 bases and the V segment lost 6 bases, leaving 11 bases of the junction unmatched. In germline, CDR1 is KGHSH, CDR2 LQKENI. The CDR3 sequence is 15 residues long.

The J gene is TRBJ2-1, the V gene TRBV28; unclear D gene. Trimming pared 4 bases from V and 0 bases from J, leaving 13 bases between. Germline CDR1 reads MDHEN; CDR2 reads SYDVKM. The CDR3 has 16 amino acids. The CDR3 here is CASSSSGSDSYNEQFF. The CDR3 bases are TGTGCCAGCAGTTCCAGTGGGTCGGACTCCTACAATGAGCAGTTCTTC. Using reference TRBV28 and TRBJ2-1 for the parts outside the CDR3, the full variable domain is DVKVTQSSRYLVKRTGEKVFLECVQDMDHENMFWYRQDPGLGLRLIYFSYDVKMKEKGDIPEGYSVSREKKERFSLILESASTNQTSMYLCASSSSGSDSYNEQFFGPGTRLTVL.

The V and J genes are TRBV5-1 and TRBJ2-5, with D uncertain. Per the germline V gene, CDR1 is SGHRS and CDR2 is YFSETQ. This CDR3 has 15 residues. V was clipped by 1 base and J by 5 bases, with 15 bases between them. The CDR3 sequence: CASSLTPALGETQYF. CDR3 DNA sequence: TGCGCCAGCAGCTTGACTCCCGCGCTCGGGGAGACCCAGTACTTC.

This sequence joins TRBV5-4 and TRBJ2-1; 9 bases are a match to TRBD1. The CDR3 runs to 15 residues. The germline V gene has CDR1 SGHNT and CDR2 YYREEE (reference sequence). Germline trimming cut 5 bases from V and 8 bases from J; bases unmatched to any gene: 11. As DNA, the CDR3 is TGTGCCAGCAGACGTCCGGGACAGGGAGGAGATGAGCAGTTCTTC. Translation gives CASRRPGQGGDEQFF.